A selection of T cell receptor beta chains follows, all from one sample in a study of Graves' ophthalmopathy and Graves' hyperthyroidism. Each CDR3 protein gets one entry after TCRdb re-called the multiplex PCR reads with MiXCR. The sample has around 1.1 million distinct CDR3 sequences, about 35% seen once. Sequencing was performed on peripheral blood or thyroid tissue (not recorded which). The receptors shown here come from an adult man with Graves' hyperthyroidism. The CDR3 runs from the conserved cysteine through the conserved F or W. A D gene is named only where the DNA matches it firmly. Expanded clones are given a class, and other clones once, few, many or no size at all.

abundance	v_gene	d_gene	j_gene	CDR3aa	CDR3nt
-	TRBV29-1	TRBD1	TRBJ1-2	CSVVVSGGGYGYTF	TGCAGCGTTGTGGTGTCAGGGGGTGGCTATGGCTACACCTTC
-	TRBV7-2	TRBD1	TRBJ1-5	CASSLFWDRGQPQHF	TGTGCCAGCAGCTTATTTTGGGACAGGGGGCAGCCCCAGCATTTT
few	TRBV10-3	-	TRBJ2-5	CATANREGQETQYF	TGTGCCACCGCAAACCGCGAGGGTCAAGAGACCCAGTACTTC
-	TRBV4-3	TRBD1	TRBJ1-1	CASSRKGQGASEAFF	TGCGCCAGCAGCAGGAAGGGGCAGGGGGCGTCTGAAGCTTTCTTT
few	TRBV28	-	TRBJ1-1	CASTGGWGMNTEAFF	TGTGCCAGCACTGGGGGATGGGGGATGAACACTGAAGCTTTCTTT
many	TRBV6-4	TRBD1	TRBJ1-1	CASSATGVGNTEAFF	TGTGCCAGCAGTGCGACAGGGGTAGGGAACACTGAAGCTTTCTTT
-	TRBV10-2	TRBD1	TRBJ1-2	CASSGQTGKVEYGYTF	TGCGCCAGCAGTGGACAGACAGGGAAAGTTGAGTATGGCTACACCTTC
-	TRBV20-1	TRBD1	TRBJ1-5	CSARDPAGGRRAPQHF	TGCAGTGCTAGAGACCCGGCAGGGGGCAGGAGAGCGCCCCAGCATTTT
many	TRBV7-6	-	TRBJ2-5	CASSSPAGGASGREETQYF	TGTGCCAGCAGCTCACCCGCCGGAGGGGCAAGTGGTAGGGAAGAGACCCAGTACTTC
many	TRBV9	-	TRBJ2-2	CASSARPDTGELFF	TGTGCCAGCAGCGCCCGCCCCGACACCGGGGAGCTGTTTTTT
-	TRBV25-1	-	TRBJ1-2	CDYRNYGYTF	TGTGACTACAGGAACTATGGCTACACCTTC
once	TRBV10-2	-	TRBJ1-1	CAEIPRYTEAFF	TGCGCCGAGATCCCCAGATACACTGAAGCTTTCTTT
many	TRBV7-8	-	TRBJ1-2	CASSPGGIGGSNYGYTF	TGTGCCAGCAGCCCCGGCGGCATAGGGGGGTCTAACTATGGCTACACCTTC
many	TRBV14	-	TRBJ2-5	CASSQGSRSQYF	TGTGCCAGCAGCCAGGGGTCAAGGTCCCAGTACTTC
few	TRBV24-1	TRBD1	TRBJ2-2	CATSDPGQGTGELFF	TGTGCCACCAGTGATCCGGGACAGGGGACCGGGGAGCTGTTTTTT
few	TRBV6-5	-	TRBJ1-3	CASSYAGLRTGNTIYF	TGTGCCAGCAGTTACGCTGGGTTGCGTACTGGAAACACCATATATTTT
many	TRBV11-3	-	TRBJ1-6	CASIAVINSPLHF	TGTGCCAGCATCGCGGTGATTAATTCACCCCTCCACTTT
-	TRBV2	TRBD1	TRBJ1-1	CASSSTRGKTEAFF	TGTGCCAGCAGTTCAACCAGGGGGAAGACTGAAGCTTTCTTT
few	TRBV6-6	-	TRBJ2-2	CASSYAETNTGELFF	TGTGCCAGCAGTTACGCGGAGACGAACACCGGGGAGCTGTTTTTT
many	TRBV29-1	-	TRBJ1-1	CSVEVQGTEAFF	TGCAGCGTTGAAGTACAGGGAACTGAAGCTTTCTTT
-	TRBV20-1	TRBD1	TRBJ1-2	CRDTGGVRGYTF	TGCAGGGATACAGGGGGCGTTCGTGGCTACACCTTC
few	TRBV10-3	-	TRBJ1-1	CASSFGEITEAFF	TGTGCCAGCAGTTTTGGGGAGATCACTGAAGCTTTCTTT
-	TRBV12-3/TRBV12-4	-	TRBJ1-1	CASGLMGTEAFF	TGTGCCAGCGGACTGATGGGCACTGAAGCTTTCTTT
-	TRBV5-6	TRBD2	TRBJ2-1	CASSVGLATEQFF	TGTGCCAGCAGCGTAGGACTAGCGACTGAGCAGTTCTTC
-	TRBV7-2	TRBD2	TRBJ2-7	CASSLGSNTLTSGGYEQYF	TGTGCCAGCAGCTTAGGGTCGAACACACTAACTAGCGGGGGGTACGAGCAGTACTTC
-	TRBV20-1	TRBD1	TRBJ1-5	CSWQQGMDQPQHF	TGCAGCTGGCAACAGGGGATGGATCAGCCCCAGCATTTT
-	TRBV20-1	-	TRBJ2-7	CSARAMDYEQYF	TGCAGTGCTAGAGCCATGGACTACGAGCAGTACTTC
many	TRBV7-8	TRBD1	TRBJ1-1	CASSLSVRTGRFF	TGTGCCAGCAGCTTATCGGTAAGGACAGGCCGGTTCTTT
-	TRBV20-1	-	TRBJ1-5	CSEDPGTAEPQHF	TGCAGTGAGGATCCCGGGACGGCGGAGCCCCAGCATTTT
-	TRBV9	TRBD2	TRBJ2-2	CASSDGGLTNTGELFF	TGTGCCAGCAGCGATGGGGGACTAACGAACACCGGGGAGCTGTTTTTT
-	TRBV10-3	TRBD1	TRBJ1-1	CAISVEQGATEAFF	TGTGCCATCAGCGTTGAACAGGGGGCCACTGAAGCTTTCTTT
many	TRBV9	TRBD1	TRBJ2-2	CASSFTGASGELFF	TGTGCCAGCAGCTTCACAGGGGCCTCCGGGGAGCTGTTTTTT
-	TRBV10-2	-	TRBJ2-5	CASSEGWGSAIETQYF	TGTGCCAGCAGTGAAGGATGGGGGTCGGCTATAGAGACCCAGTACTTC
-	TRBV9	TRBD1	TRBJ1-1	CASSATGTGGGKSEAFF	TGTGCCAGCAGCGCAACCGGGACAGGGGGGGGGAAGTCTGAAGCTTTCTTT
many	TRBV7-8	TRBD2	TRBJ2-7	CASSYYRAGGEQYF	TGTGCCAGCAGCTATTATAGAGCGGGAGGCGAGCAGTACTTC
few	TRBV2	TRBD2	TRBJ2-2	CASMRESNTGELFF	TGTGCCAGCATGCGGGAGTCGAACACCGGGGAGCTGTTTTTT
many	TRBV15	-	TRBJ2-2	CATSRDHLTGELFF	TGTGCCACCAGCAGAGACCACTTGACCGGGGAGCTGTTTTTT
-	TRBV12-3/TRBV12-4	TRBD1	TRBJ1-6	CASRRGTANSPLHF	TGTGCCAGCAGGAGGGGGACAGCCAATTCACCCCTCCACTTT
many	TRBV29-1	-	TRBJ2-5	CSVVLFETQYF	TGCAGCGTTGTTTTGTTCGAGACCCAGTACTTC